This TCR beta chain emerged from a study of blood T cell repertoires in COVID-19. As for the study in general: Spain, Italy and the United States supplied samples that represented acute and convalescent COVID-19. Nucleic acid was either cDNA or gDNA, and it came from T cells, B-cell-depleted T cells, or PBMCs.

Original data processing: The assay estimated nucleated cells by amplifying reference gene primers. The table came from immunoSEQ multiplex PCR; TCRdb's copy has only in-frame clones and leaves some out. The D gene and trimming were derived from the DNA, and the V and J assignments and clone size from that table. The sample lists approximately 250,000 clones, around four fifths occurring once. The CDR3 loop spans 13 amino acids. This clone was seen a single time. V gene TRBV21-1 combines with J gene TRBJ1-2; the listed D gene, TRBD1, was not tested against the DNA. TRBV21-1 is an annotated pseudogene. The material sequenced was peripheral blood. The TCR sequence derives from a woman aged 60-70 years with active or convalescent COVID-19. The CDR3 is CASSKGTGGVYTF. In nucleotides, the CDR3 is TGTGCCAGCAGCAAAGGGACAGGGGGCGTCTACACCTTC.